The next 15 T cell receptor beta chains were all read from a single sample in a study of blood T cell repertoires in COVID-19. Assay: immunoSEQ multiplex PCR; the TCRdb copy retains only in-frame clones and omits some. The table has approximately 340,000 clones, 91% seen once. Sequencing was done on a sample of PBMCs or T cells enriched from blood (not recorded which). The receptors were sampled from a woman aged 40 to 49 who had been exposed to COVID-19.

The chain joins TRBV9 to TRBJ2-7; 16 bases agree with TRBD2. The length of the CDR3 is 16 residues. The germline CDR1 and CDR2 sequences are SGDLS and YYNGEE. Trimming removed 3 bases from V and 2 bases from J; junction bases left unmatched: 2. The CDR3 DNA follows: TGTGCCAGCAGCGCGGGACTAGCGGGAGGGCCCTACGAGCAGTACTTC. It codes for CASSAGLAGGPYEQYF.

This sequence joins TRBV27 and TRBJ1-2, with D possibly being TRBD1 (5 bases). Germline CDR1 reads MNHEY; CDR2 reads SMNVEV (reference sequence). There are 15 residues in the CDR3. V lost 6 bases and J 4 bases, leaving 18 bases between the germline ends. This CDR3 reads CASSPTGRGSYGYTF. Written as DNA, the CDR3 is TGTGCCAGCAGCCCAACGGGGAGGGGAAGCTATGGCTACACCTTC.

This chain joins TRBV24-1 and TRBJ2-1, with 10 nucleotides matching TRBD1. The trim removed 4 bases at V and 4 bases at J, leaving 6 bases unmatched. Germline V gene lookup returns CDR1 KGHDR and CDR2 SFDVKD. The length of the CDR3 is 16 residues. The chain's CDR3 is CATSDPTGGIYNEQFF. The CDR3 nucleotides are TGTGCCACCAGTGACCCGACAGGGGGCATATACAATGAGCAGTTCTTC.

The chain combines TRBV18 with TRBJ1-5, with unresolved D. The V and J ends lost 3 bases and 2 bases respectively, with 11 bases between them. The CDR3 is made up of 15 amino acids. The germline CDR1 and CDR2 sequences are KGHSH and LQKENI. The CDR3 region is CASSPRWNGNQPQHF. CDR3 nucleotide sequence: TGTGCCAGCTCACCGCGGTGGAATGGCAATCAGCCCCAGCATTTT.

The V call is TRBV21-1, the J call TRBJ2-7; the table's D call, TRBD1, was not checked against the DNA. TRBV21-1 is noted as a pseudogene. CDR3 length equals 13 residues. The CDR3 protein is CASSKQGTYEQYF. In DNA, the CDR3 is TGTGCCAGCAGCAAACAGGGGACCTACGAGCAGTACTTC.

This rearrangement joins TRBV30 to TRBJ2-1, with TRBD1 matching 9 bases. Germline lookup yields CDR1 GTSNPN and CDR2 SVGIG (reference sequence). CDR3 length: 16 residues. Trimming took 3 bases from V and 7 from J; bases not matched to a gene: 13. CDR3 nucleotides: TGTGCCTGGAGAGATACCCGGGACAGGGTTTATAATGAGCAGTTCTTC. Its protein is CAWRDTRDRVYNEQFF.

This clone was seen only once. The chain links TRBV19 to TRBJ1-3, with 8 bases aligning to TRBD1. Germline V gene lookup returns CDR1 LNHDA and CDR2 SQIVND (reference sequence). The CDR3 contains 14 residues. Trimming cost V 10 bases and J 4 bases; bases outside gene matches: 9. The CDR3 sequence: CATTAGGDGNTIYF. For the CDR3, the DNA is TGTGCCACCACCGCAGGGGGCGACGGAAACACCATATATTTT.

The gene calls are TRBV28 and TRBJ1-5; the D is unclear. The CDR3 is 14 residues long. CDR1 MDHEN and CDR2 SYDVKM come from the germline V gene. V dropped 6 bases and J dropped 7 bases, with 16 bases sitting between them. CDR3 protein: CASRPTSSWQPQHF. Here the CDR3 DNA reads TGTGCCAGCAGGCCCACGAGCTCTTGGCAGCCCCAGCATTTT.

J is TRBJ1-2 and V is TRBV7-2; 7 bases line up with TRBD1. J lost 11 bases, V lost 3 bases, and 6 bases had no gene match. Germline V gene data show CDR1 as SGHTA and CDR2 as FQGNSA. This CDR3 is 12 amino acids long. The CDR3 here is CASSFIDRAYTF. In DNA form, the CDR3 reads TGTGCCAGCAGCTTCATCGACAGGGCGTACACCTTC. The variable domain in full, with the rest retrieved from reference TRBV7-2 and TRBJ1-2, is GAGVSQSPSNKVTEKGKDVELRCDPISGHTALYWYRQSLGQGLEFLIYFQGNSAPDKSGLPSDRFSAERTGGSVSTLTIQRTQQEDSAVYLCASSFIDRAYTFGSGTRLTVV.

The chain employs TRBV19 and TRBJ2-3; 8 bases are a match to TRBD2. Germline loops: CDR1 LNHDA, CDR2 SQIVND (reference sequence). V trimming: 5 bases; J trimming: 1 base; junction bases outside the gene matches: 11. The CDR3 is 17 amino acids. The CDR3 here is CASSPRIGSGGTDTQYF. In DNA, the CDR3 is TGTGCCAGTAGTCCCCGTATCGGTAGCGGGGGCACAGATACGCAGTATTTT. The entire variable domain, with the rest obtained from reference TRBV19 and TRBJ2-3, is as follows: DGGITQSPKYLFRKEGQNVTLSCEQNLNHDAMYWYRQDPGQGLRLIYYSQIVNDFQKGDIAEGYSVSREKKESFPLTVTSAQKNPTAFYLCASSPRIGSGGTDTQYFGPGTRLTVL.

The V call is TRBV11-3, the J call TRBJ2-1, with 10 bases that match TRBD2. Germline loops: CDR1 SGHNT, CDR2 YENEEA. J lost 10 bases, V lost 5 bases, and 14 bases had no gene match. The CDR3 extends over 16 amino acids. The CDR3 spells CASSGLWLAGVGEQFF. The CDR3 DNA is TGTGCCAGCAGCGGACTATGGCTAGCGGGAGTAGGCGAGCAGTTCTTC.

The chain's CDR3 is CASSSSGVLPPLHF. DNA of the CDR3: TGCGCCAGCAGCTCATCAGGGGTCCTTCCACCCCTCCACTTT. The V call is TRBV5-1, the J call TRBJ1-6; perhaps TRBD1 as D (6 bases). Germline V gene sequence: CDR1 SGHRS, CDR2 YFSETQ. The CDR3 runs 14 residues. The V gene lost 3 bases and the J gene lost 11 bases, with 15 bases spanning the gap.

This clone turned up a few times. V is TRBV10-2 and J is TRBJ2-7; D not certain. The V and J ends lost 0 bases and 0 bases respectively, with 12 bases between them. The CDR3 is 16 residues long. Germline assignment: CDR1 WSHSY and CDR2 SAAADI. The CDR3 DNA sequence: TGCGCCAGCAGTGAGTCTGGCCCCATCAGCTCCTACGAGCAGTACTTC. As protein: CASSESGPISSYEQYF.

The table lists this clone with a count of one. This chain links TRBV10-2 with TRBJ1-5; possibly TRBD1 for D (6 bases). The CDR3 consists of 14 residues. Germline V CDR1 and CDR2: WSHSY, SAAADI. Trimming left V 4 bases short and J 3 bases short, with 10 bases between. In DNA form, the CDR3 reads TGCGCCAGCAGTGTGGACAGTCCCAATCAGCCCCAGCATTTT. Translating gives CASSVDSPNQPQHF.

This clone was observed a handful of times. The rearrangement links TRBV19 to TRBJ1-2, with 11 bases matching TRBD1. Germline CDR1 LNHDA, CDR2 SQIVND (reference sequence). CDR3 length equals 14 residues. J was trimmed by 8 bases and V by 4 bases; bases with no gene match: 6. The CDR3 reads CASSNGQGAYGYTF. CDR3 bases: TGTGCCAGTAGTAACGGACAGGGGGCCTACGGCTACACCTTC.